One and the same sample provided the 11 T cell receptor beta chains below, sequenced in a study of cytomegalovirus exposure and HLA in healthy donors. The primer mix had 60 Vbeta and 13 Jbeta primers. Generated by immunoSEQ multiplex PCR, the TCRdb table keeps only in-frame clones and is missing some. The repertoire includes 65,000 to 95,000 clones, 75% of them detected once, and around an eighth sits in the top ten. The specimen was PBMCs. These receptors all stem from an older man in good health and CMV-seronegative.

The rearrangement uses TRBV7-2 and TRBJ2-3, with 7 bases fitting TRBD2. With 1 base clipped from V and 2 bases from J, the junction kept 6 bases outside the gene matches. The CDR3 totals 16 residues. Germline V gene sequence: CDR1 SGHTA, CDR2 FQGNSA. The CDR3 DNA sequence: TGTGCCAGCAGCTTAGTGGCGGGAGCCCCCACAGATACGCAGTATTTT. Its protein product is CASSLVAGAPTDTQYF. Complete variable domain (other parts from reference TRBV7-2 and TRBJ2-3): GAGVSQSPSNKVTEKGKDVELRCDPISGHTALYWYRQSLGQGLEFLIYFQGNSAPDKSGLPSDRFSAERTGGSVSTLTIQRTQQEDSAVYLCASSLVAGAPTDTQYFGPGTRLTVL.

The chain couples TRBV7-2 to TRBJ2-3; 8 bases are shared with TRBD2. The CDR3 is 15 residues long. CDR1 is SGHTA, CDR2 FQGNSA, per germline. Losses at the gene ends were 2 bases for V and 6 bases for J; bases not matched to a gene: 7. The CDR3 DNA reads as TGTGCCAGCAGCTTATCGGGACTAGTTGGGGATACGCAGTATTTT. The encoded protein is CASSLSGLVGDTQYF.

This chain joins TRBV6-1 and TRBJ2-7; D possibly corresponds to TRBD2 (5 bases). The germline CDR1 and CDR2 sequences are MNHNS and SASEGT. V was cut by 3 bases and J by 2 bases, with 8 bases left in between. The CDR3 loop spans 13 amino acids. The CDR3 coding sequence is TGTGCCAGCAGTGAGAGGGAGACCTACGAGCAGTACTTC. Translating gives CASSERETYEQYF.

In nucleotides, the CDR3 is TGCGCCAGCAGCTTGGATCTGGGAGGCACTGAAGCTTTCTTT. Its translation is CASSLDLGGTEAFF. V and J are TRBV5-1 and TRBJ1-1; unclear D gene. Trimming removed 0 bases at V and 4 bases at J, with 10 bases between. This CDR3 contains 14 residues. The germline V gene encodes CDR1 SGHRS and CDR2 YFSETQ.

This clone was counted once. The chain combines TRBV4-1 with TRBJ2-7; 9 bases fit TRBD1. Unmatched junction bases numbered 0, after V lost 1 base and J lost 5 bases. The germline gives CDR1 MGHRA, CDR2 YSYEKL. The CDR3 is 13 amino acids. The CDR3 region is CASSQGTGDEQYF. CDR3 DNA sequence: TGCGCCAGCAGCCAAGGGACAGGGGACGAGCAGTACTTC.

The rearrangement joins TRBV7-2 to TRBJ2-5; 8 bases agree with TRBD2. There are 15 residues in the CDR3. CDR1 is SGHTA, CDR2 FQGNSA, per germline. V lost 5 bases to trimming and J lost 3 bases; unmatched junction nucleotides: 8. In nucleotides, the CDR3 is TGTGCCAGCAGCCAGTGGGTGACTAGCGAAGAGACCCAGTACTTC. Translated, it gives CASSQWVTSEETQYF.

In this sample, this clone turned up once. CDR3 protein: CASSPFSGENTGELFF. The CDR3 DNA is TGTGCCAGCTCACCCTTCTCGGGGGAGAACACCGGGGAGCTGTTTTTT. The chain joins TRBV18 to TRBJ2-2, with D possibly being TRBD2 (6 bases). Trimming shortened V by 3 bases and J by 1 base, and 12 bases separated the two germline ends. The CDR3 extends over 16 amino acids. Looked up from germline, CDR1 is KGHSH and CDR2 is LQKENI. Using reference TRBV18 and TRBJ2-2 for the parts outside the CDR3, the full variable domain is NAGVMQNPRHLVRRRGQEARLRCSPMKGHSHVYWYRQLPEEGLKFMVYLQKENIIDESGMPKERFSAEFPKEGPSILRIQQVVRGDSAAYFCASSPFSGENTGELFFGEGSRLTVL.

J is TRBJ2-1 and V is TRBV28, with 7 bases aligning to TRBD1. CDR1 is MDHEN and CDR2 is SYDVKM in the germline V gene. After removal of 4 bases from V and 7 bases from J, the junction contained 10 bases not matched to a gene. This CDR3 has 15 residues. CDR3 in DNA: TGTGCCAGCAGTTCCACAGGGGTCAGGGGGAATGAGCAGTTCTTC. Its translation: CASSSTGVRGNEQFF.

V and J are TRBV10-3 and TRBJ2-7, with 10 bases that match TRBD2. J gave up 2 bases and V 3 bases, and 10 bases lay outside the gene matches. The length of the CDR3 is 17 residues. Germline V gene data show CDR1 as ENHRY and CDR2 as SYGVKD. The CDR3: CAISDLAGEVSAYEQYF. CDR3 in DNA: TGTGCCATCAGTGACCTAGCGGGAGAAGTGTCGGCCTACGAGCAGTACTTC.

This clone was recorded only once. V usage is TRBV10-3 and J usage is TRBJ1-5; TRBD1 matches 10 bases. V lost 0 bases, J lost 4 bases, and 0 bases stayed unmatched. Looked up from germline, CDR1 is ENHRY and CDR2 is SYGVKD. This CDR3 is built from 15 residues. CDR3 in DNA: TGTGCCATCAGTGAGTCGGGACAGGGGAATCAGCCCCAGCATTTT. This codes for CAISESGQGNQPQHF.

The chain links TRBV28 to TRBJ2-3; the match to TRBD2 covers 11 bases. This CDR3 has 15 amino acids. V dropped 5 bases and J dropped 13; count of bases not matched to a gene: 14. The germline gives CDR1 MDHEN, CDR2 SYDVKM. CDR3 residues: CASSPGTSGTGTEYF. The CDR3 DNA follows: TGTGCCAGCAGTCCCGGGACTAGCGGTACGGGGACGGAGTATTTT.